The present entry profiles one T cell receptor (beta chain) with its context. These data are taken from a study of T cells after yellow fever vaccination. TCRdb called the 5' RACE reads again in MiXCR, with one record for every CDR3 protein. The repertoire consists of some 400,000 distinct CDR3 sequences, with around 19% occurring once and the leading ten covering 18%. The ends were cut back, 3 bases at V and 4 bases at J, with 11 bases in the middle. The CDR3 is 14 amino acids. Germline V gene sequence: CDR1 SNHLY, CDR2 FYNNEI. This TCR was sampled from a man between 18 and 35 years old who received the YFV17D yellow fever vaccine. The chain combines TRBV2 with TRBJ2-3; D is possibly TRBD1 (6 bases). The sample consisted of PBMCs, taken before the yellow fever booster vaccination. CDR3 DNA: TGTGCCAGCAGTGACGACCAGGGGTCAGATACGCAGTATTTT. Translation: CASSDDQGSDTQYF. Using reference TRBV2 and TRBJ2-3 for the parts outside the CDR3, the full variable domain is EPEVTQTPSHQVTQMGQEVILRCVPISNHLYFYWYRQILGQKVEFLVSFYNNEISEKSEIFDDQFSVERPDGSNFTLKIRSTKLEDSAMYFCASSDDQGSDTQYFGPGTRLTVL.